The entry that follows covers one TCR beta chain sequence. The clone's antigen remains unknown. No per-base quality is available; no much larger clone lies one base away. The data were obtained in a study of naive and memory T cell subsets (TCRdb year 2017). A note on the overall study: Sorted naive and memory T cell subsets from peripheral blood were analyzed in the study using a UMI-based, open-source pipeline for TCR alpha and beta sequencing. RNA was DNase-treated and reverse transcribed with TCR constant-region primers, mostly using SuperScript III. IgG serology results and the functional CMV T cell responses were in complete agreement.

The library was obtained by UMI-ligation and nested PCR. To cover both TRBC1 and TRBC2, the beta constant-region primer consisted of an equimolar mix of two oligonucleotides. T4 RNA ligase 1 ligated a single-stranded oligonucleotide carrying the SP2 primer and a 12-nucleotide UMI to the cDNA 3' end. The ligated cDNA went through four rounds of PCR with nested alpha and beta constant-region primers together with the SP2 primer. The ligation reaction was incubated at 16°C for about 18-25 hours. PCR2 was usually performed as a SYBR Green qPCR and halted at a preset threshold so that over-amplification would not occur. All purifications after the first were performed with Agencourt AMPure XP magnetic beads. Library amounts were measured by Qubit and library quality was assessed on a TapeStation, where the main peak was expected at around 650 bp. Sequencing of the pooled libraries was done on an Illumina MiSeq using v2 2x251 paired-end kits, which typically yielded roughly 0.9-2.1 million reads per sample. Libraries were pooled at around 4 nM per sample, and roughly 4.5-7.5% PhiX was added to improve cluster recognition. The source study handled its data this way. FASTQ reads processed by Demultiplexor were assigned V and J genes by Decombinator through tag matching that tolerated a single base-pair mismatch. By using UMIs, Collapsinator corrected both sequencing errors and the frequency errors caused by PCR heterogeneity. TCRs were translated and CDR3s were extracted from the conserved cysteine to the FGXG phenylalanine by CDR3Translator, with non-productive sequences being flagged. Repertoires were subsampled to equal numbers of UMI-defined TCRs before Gini, Shannon entropy and inverse Simpson indices were calculated. Within the linear range, a power law was fitted to clonotype abundance distributions using maximum likelihood. On one naive CD8 sample, the pipeline and MIGEC gave similar UMI counts, unique TCR numbers and clonal distributions. In one analysis, naive TCRs that were also found in any memory subset of the same donor were excluded from the naive repertoire. Repertoires were searched for 7,322 CMV-associated CDR3 sequences compiled from VDJdb and a published dataset. The public sequencing data were trimmed at Q25 with fastp and processed into clonotypes with MiXCR by TCRdb, which kept only in-frame beta chains. Rows are unified per CDR3 protein, each entry keeping the most common DNA and genes. The V and J calls shown here were made by TCRdb, not taken from the authors' results. Present in this sample are 130,000 to 150,000 distinct CDR3 sequences, approximately 15% of which were seen just once. Approximately 0.15% of the sample is taken by the ten largest.

TCR alpha and beta chain libraries were amplified separately from the second PCR step onward. CMV status of each donor was established by measuring IFNgamma production from CD4+ T cells after fresh PBMCs were stimulated overnight with CMV viral lysate. CD4 T cells were positively selected with Miltenyi beads, followed by positive selection of CD8 T cells from the CD4-negative fraction. After staining for CD3, CD4, CD8, CD45RA, CD27 and a live/dead dye, cells were sorted on a BD Aria II into four subsets based on CD45RA and CD27. A few healthy volunteers provided blood, and the blood of each volunteer was split into CD4 and CD8 T cells and then into four differentiation subsets. Around 130 ml of peripheral blood was taken from each donor, and PBMC were separated by density-gradient centrifugation on Ficoll-Paque PLUS. The sorted cells were lysed in RLT buffer, after which RNA was extracted using a Qiagen RNeasy kit and kept at -80 degrees C.

Beyond this particular receptor, the publication reports: A few larger clonotypes were present in naive repertoires, particularly the CD8 repertoires, and these clonotypes were possibly memory cells re-expressing CD45RA. The repertoire findings for the naive and memory subsets could not be validated against a ground truth, as none was available. After error correction, only a single occurrence was seen for over 95% of naive TCR sequences, so much steeper abundance distributions were produced than in memory subsets. The abundance of TCRs followed a power law with an exponent that differed between naive and memory subsets yet stayed consistent across the three individuals. RNA-based TCR counts may be affected by expression changes linked to T cell activation and differentiation. In both CD4 and CD8 cells, the Gini index increased while Shannon and inverse Simpson diversity decreased from naive through CM, EM and EMRA. Each clonotype was defined as a single alpha or beta chain sequence rather than as a paired alpha/beta receptor.

The germline V gene (reference sequence) gives CDR1 as LNHDA and CDR2 as SQIVND. V is reduced by 2 bases and J by 0 bases, leaving a spacing of 8 bases between them. Reading from cysteine to phenylalanine, the CDR3 counts 15 amino acids. Only the CDR3 DNA is retained, 45 bases long and in frame from the first base. The source is a human donor in good health. Sequenced sample: naive CD4+ T cells from blood. What this sample's cell subset or site label stands for: naive T cells, CD45RA high CD27+. The chain couples TRBV19 to TRBJ1-5; no D gene can be assigned with confidence. The nucleotides read TGTGCCAGTAGTATATCAGGTTATAGCAATCAGCCCCAGCATTTT. Translated, this gives CASSISGYSNQPQHF.